This TCR beta chain originates from a study of cytomegalovirus exposure and HLA in healthy donors. PCR used 60 Vbeta primers and 13 Jbeta primers. Here immunoSEQ multiplex PCR was the method, and the copy in TCRdb shows in-frame clones only, minus some. Of fewer than 90,000 clones in the sample, 60% to 80% are singletons; the top ten hold about 3.8%. Trimming cost V 6 bases and J 4 bases, with 21 bases left between them. The CDR3 length is 16 residues. Per germline, CDR1 MNHNS and CDR2 SASEGT. Sequencing was done on a sample of PBMCs. The chain is built from TRBV6-1 and TRBJ1-2; tentatively, D is TRBD1 (6 bases). The sequence came from a man aged 25-45 years in good health and CMV-seronegative. The CDR3 sequence: CASSEIPPDSLYGYTF. DNA for the CDR3: TGTGCCAGCAGCGAAATACCGCCGGACAGTCTCTATGGCTACACCTTC.